The rows below give T cell receptor beta chains drawn from one sample of a study of PD-1 blockade in classical Hodgkin lymphoma. The protocol was immunoSEQ multiplex PCR, while the TCRdb copy is restricted to in-frame clones and leaves out a portion. This sample carries tens of thousands of clones, around nine tenths of them seen once, and the ten largest clones take 8% to 10%. The sample was peripheral blood mononuclear cells (PBMCs), taken at baseline. These receptors were taken from a human donor with classical Hodgkin lymphoma. The CDR3 runs from the conserved cysteine through the conserved F or W. D genes are given only for firm matches. Only part of the rows carry a size: once, few, many, or a class if the clone is expanded.

J gene	V gene	clone size	D gene	CDR3 protein	CDR3 DNA
TRBJ2-1	TRBV6-5	-	-	CASSYDLRDEQFF	TGTGCCAGCAGTTACGACCTCAGGGATGAGCAGTTCTTC
TRBJ2-1	TRBV5-4	-	-	CASSLQRPGGNEQFF	TGTGCCAGCAGCTTGCAGCGCCCAGGGGGGAATGAGCAGTTCTTC
TRBJ2-3	TRBV5-7	-	-	CASSLAEWVADTQYF	TGTGCCAGCAGCTTAGCGGAGTGGGTAGCAGATACGCAGTATTTT
TRBJ1-1	TRBV27	few	TRBD1	CASSTSGDRAEAFF	TGTGCCAGCAGTACTAGCGGGGACAGGGCTGAAGCTTTCTTT
TRBJ2-3	TRBV19	once	TRBD2	CASTLLAGPTDTQYF	TGTGCCAGTACTCTCCTAGCGGGACCCACAGATACGCAGTATTTT
TRBJ1-5	TRBV28	-	TRBD1	CASSLWTGQGYGQPQHF	TGTGCCAGCAGTTTATGGACGGGACAGGGGTACGGTCAGCCCCAGCATTTT
TRBJ2-7	TRBV9	-	-	CASSVGSGTYGYEQYF	TGTGCCAGCAGCGTAGGGTCTGGGACGTACGGTTACGAGCAGTACTTC
TRBJ2-7	TRBV4-3	-	TRBD1	CASSQESWGQGYEQYF	TGCGCCAGCAGCCAAGAATCTTGGGGACAGGGGTACGAGCAGTACTTC
TRBJ2-7	TRBV21-1	few	-	CASSKVPGTVSYEQYF	TGTGCCAGCAGCAAAGTCCCCGGGACAGTCTCCTACGAGCAGTACTTC
TRBJ2-5	TRBV6-1	-	TRBD1	CASSVGGTTQYF	TGTGCCAGCAGTGTAGGGGGCACGACCCAGTACTTC
TRBJ2-3	TRBV28	-	-	CASSSDNNLDTQYF	TGTGCCAGCAGTTCTGACAATAACCTCGATACGCAGTATTTT
TRBJ2-1	TRBV19	-	TRBD2	CASSIWLAGGVEQFF	TGTGCCAGTAGTATATGGCTAGCGGGAGGGGTTGAGCAGTTCTTC
TRBJ1-1	TRBV28	-	TRBD1	CASSQGQVTEAFF	TGTGCCAGCAGTCAAGGACAGGTCACTGAAGCTTTCTTT
TRBJ2-5	TRBV5-1	once	TRBD2	CASSLGAGGEETQYF	TGCGCCAGCAGCTTGGGGGCGGGAGGAGAAGAGACCCAGTACTTC
TRBJ2-7	TRBV19	-	TRBD1	CASSITQGVSYEQYF	TGTGCCAGTAGTATAACGCAGGGGGTATCCTACGAGCAGTACTTC
TRBJ1-5	TRBV28	-	-	CASSSRTWGTVNQPQHF	TGTGCCAGCAGTTCCCGAACCTGGGGGACGGTAAATCAGCCCCAGCATTTT
TRBJ2-3	TRBV6-5	-	-	CASKIQGTDTQYF	TGTGCCAGCAAGATCCAGGGCACAGATACGCAGTATTTT
TRBJ2-1	TRBV4-2	-	-	CASSQAAGAEQFF	TGTGCCAGCAGCCAAGCGGCCGGGGCTGAGCAGTTCTTC
TRBJ2-7	TRBV6-5	-	-	CASRGSYEQYF	TGTGCCAGCAGAGGTAGCTACGAGCAGTACTTC
TRBJ2-5	TRBV29-1	-	TRBD1	CSVEGQGATQYF	TGCAGCGTTGAGGGGCAGGGGGCTACCCAGTACTTC
TRBJ2-1	TRBV5-6	-	-	CASSWGEARDEQFF	TGTGCCAGCAGCTGGGGAGAGGCTAGGGATGAGCAGTTCTTC
TRBJ1-4	TRBV19	-	-	CASSAATNEKLFF	TGTGCCAGTAGTGCCGCAACTAATGAAAAACTGTTTTTT
TRBJ1-3	TRBV11-1	-	-	CASSQGGISPGNTIYF	TGTGCCAGCAGCCAGGGCGGGATTTCTCCTGGAAACACCATATATTTT
TRBJ2-7	TRBV7-9	-	TRBD2	CASSRGLAGDYEQYF	TGTGCCAGCAGCCGGGGACTAGCGGGTGACTACGAGCAGTACTTC
TRBJ1-1	TRBV4-3	-	TRBD1	CASSQDRWNTEAFF	TGCGCCAGCAGCCAGGACAGGTGGAACACTGAAGCTTTCTTT
TRBJ1-3	TRBV29-1	-	-	CSVTGSSGNTIYF	TGCAGCGTCACAGGGAGCTCTGGAAACACCATATATTTT